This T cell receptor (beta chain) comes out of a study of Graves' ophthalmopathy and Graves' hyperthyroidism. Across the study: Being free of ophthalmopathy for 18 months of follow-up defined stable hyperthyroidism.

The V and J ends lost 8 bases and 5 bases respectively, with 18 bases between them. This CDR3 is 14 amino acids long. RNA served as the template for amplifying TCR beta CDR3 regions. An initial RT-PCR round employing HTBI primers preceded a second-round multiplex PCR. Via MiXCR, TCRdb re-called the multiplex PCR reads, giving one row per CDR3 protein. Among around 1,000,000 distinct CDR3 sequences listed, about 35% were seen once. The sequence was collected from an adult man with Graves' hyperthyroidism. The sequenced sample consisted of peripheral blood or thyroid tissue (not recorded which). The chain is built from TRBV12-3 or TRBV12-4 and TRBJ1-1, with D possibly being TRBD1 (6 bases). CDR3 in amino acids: CASQTGRGVTEAFF. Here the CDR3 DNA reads TGTGCCAGCCAAACAGGGAGAGGGGTAACTGAAGCTTTCTTT.